This entry lists 27 T cell receptor beta chains sequenced from one sample in a study of OX40 agonist ivuxolimab in advanced cancers. TCRdb's table, derived via immunoSEQ multiplex PCR, lists solely in-frame clones and lacks some. The repertoire holds more than 80,000 clones, with 87% as singletons. The sample in question was CD4+ or CD8+ T cells sorted from blood, obtained in a trial of the OX40 agonist ivuxolimab. The receptor source for this set is an adult with an advanced solid tumor such as melanoma, head and neck, liver or kidney cancer.

The rearrangement joins TRBV27 to TRBJ2-7, with a weak D call TRBD2 (5 bases). V lost 2 bases to trimming and J lost 6 bases, with 11 bases between them. The V gene's germline CDR1 is MNHEY and CDR2 SMNVEV (reference sequence). The CDR3 runs 13 residues. The CDR3 nucleotides read TGTGCCAGCAGTTTACCGAATCGGGGCGAGCAGTACTTC. Translation gives CASSLPNRGEQYF.

The CDR3 DNA reads TGCGCCAGCAGCTTTTTTGGGACAGGAGGCAATGAAAAACTGTTTTTT. Amino acid sequence: CASSFFGTGGNEKLFF. The J gene is TRBJ1-4, the V gene TRBV5-1; 8 bases fit TRBD1. The V segment lost 2 bases and the J segment 5 bases; nucleotides outside the gene matches: 8. This CDR3 contains 16 residues. The germline CDR1 and CDR2 sequences are SGHRS and YFSETQ.

This chain uses TRBV10-1 with TRBJ2-1, with D perhaps matching TRBD1 (7 bases). The CDR3 covers 12 residues. Looked up from germline, CDR1 is WNHNN and CDR2 is SYGVQD (reference sequence). V shed 4 bases and J shed 10 bases, with 11 bases lying between them. CDR3 DNA sequence: TGCGCCAGCAGTGGACAGGGAGGCGAGCAGTTCTTC. Translation gives CASSGQGGEQFF.

The V gene is TRBV28, the J gene TRBJ2-1; 8 bases align to TRBD2. The V gene's germline CDR1 is MDHEN and CDR2 SYDVKM. V dropped 6 bases and J dropped 7; count of bases not matched to a gene: 11. This CDR3 contains 15 residues. In DNA form, the CDR3 reads TGTGCCAGCAGCAATCCGGGACTAGATGTGAATGAGCAGTTCTTC. It yields the protein CASSNPGLDVNEQFF. Looking up the rest from reference TRBV28 and TRBJ2-1 gives the full variable domain: DVKVTQSSRYLVKRTGEKVFLECVQDMDHENMFWYRQDPGLGLRLIYFSYDVKMKEKGDIPEGYSVSREKKERFSLILESASTNQTSMYLCASSNPGLDVNEQFFGPGTRLTVL.

Only one count was recorded for this clone. The chain recombines TRBV7-3 with TRBJ1-1; D unclear. Per the germline V gene, CDR1 is SGHTA and CDR2 is FQGTGA. This CDR3 has 12 residues. Trimming removed 2 bases at V and 6 bases at J, with 7 bases between. CDR3 DNA sequence: TGTGCCAGCAGCTTAGATAGGGCTGAAGCTTTCTTT. This sequence encodes CASSLDRAEAFF. Full variable domain (missing parts from reference TRBV7-3 and TRBJ1-1): GAGVSQTPSNKVTEKGKYVELRCDPISGHTALYWYRQSLGQGPEFLIYFQGTGAADDSGLPNDRFFAVRPEGSVSTLKIQRTERGDSAVYLCASSLDRAEAFFGQGTRLTVV.

V is TRBV2 and J is TRBJ1-5; unclear D gene. Germline CDR1 reads SNHLY; CDR2 reads FYNNEI. The CDR3 is 15 amino acids. V lost 8 bases and J lost 1, with 15 bases in between. The CDR3 sequence is CASARFDLSNQPQHF. In DNA form, the CDR3 reads TGTGCCAGCGCACGGTTCGACCTAAGCAATCAGCCCCAGCATTTT.

With respect to this clone: Sequence at one end of the junction differs from germline and may be a read error. The chain employs TRBV7-3 and TRBJ2-5, with 14 bases that match TRBD2. The CDR3 sequence is 16 residues long. The germline gives CDR1 SGHTA, CDR2 FQGTGA. The CDR3 reads CASSITGLAGAETQYF. The CDR3, as DNA: TGTGCCAGCAGCATAACGGGACTAGCGGGGGCGGAGACCCAGTACTTC.

The CDR3 nucleotides read TGCGCCAGCAGCCAAGATCGGCACGCTGGGCAAGAGACCCAGTACTTC. Its translation: CASSQDRHAGQETQYF. The rearrangement links TRBV4-1 to TRBJ2-5; no clear D. The ends were cut back, 0 bases at V and 2 bases at J, with 13 bases in the middle. CDR3 length equals 16 residues. Germline-derived CDR1 and CDR2 are MGHRA and YSYEKL.

This chain links TRBV5-3 with TRBJ2-2; 13 nucleotides line up with TRBD2. TRBV5-3 is placed among ORFs of uncertain function. J was trimmed by 0 bases and V by 3 bases; bases with no gene match: 8. CDR3 length: 19 amino acids. This CDR3 reads CARSSPGLAGLPNTGELFF. In DNA form, the CDR3 reads TGTGCCAGAAGCTCACCGGGACTAGCGGGGCTCCCGAACACCGGGGAGCTGTTTTTT.

The rearrangement uses TRBV19 and TRBJ1-2, with TRBD1 identical over 8 bases. J gave up 3 bases and V 6 bases, and 9 bases lay outside the gene matches. The CDR3 totals 15 residues. Per the germline V gene, CDR1 is LNHDA and CDR2 is SQIVND (reference sequence). The CDR3: CASRSGQGGYYGYTF. Here the CDR3 DNA reads TGTGCCAGTAGGTCCGGACAGGGAGGATACTATGGCTACACCTTC.

V usage is TRBV11-2 and J usage is TRBJ2-3; TRBD1 matches 7 bases. Germline loops: CDR1 SGHAT, CDR2 FQNNGV. The CDR3 extends over 15 amino acids. Losses at the gene ends were 5 bases for V and 2 bases for J; bases not matched to a gene: 7. This CDR3 is CASSRTGQITDTQYF. In DNA, the CDR3 is TGTGCCAGCAGCCGCACGGGACAGATCACAGATACGCAGTATTTT.

The chain carries TRBV28 and TRBJ2-4, with D possibly being TRBD2 (6 bases). CDR1 MDHEN and CDR2 SYDVKM come from the germline V gene. The CDR3 totals 15 residues. The V gene lost 7 bases and the J gene lost 0 bases, with 13 bases spanning the gap. The CDR3 loop reads CASIGGDLAKNIQYF. CDR3 nucleotides: TGTGCCAGCATAGGCGGGGATCTAGCCAAAAACATTCAGTACTTC.

The J gene is TRBJ1-2, the V gene TRBV27, with TRBD1 matching over 8 bases. Germline V gene lookup returns CDR1 MNHEY and CDR2 SMNVEV (reference sequence). With 8 bases clipped from V and 1 base from J, the junction kept 9 bases outside the gene matches. The CDR3 is 15 residues long. CDR3: CASWAQGAHNYGYTF. The CDR3 bases are TGTGCCAGCTGGGCTCAGGGGGCTCATAACTATGGCTACACCTTC.

This chain joins TRBV7-9 and TRBJ1-3; D unresolved. V shed 2 bases and J shed 0 bases, with 11 bases lying between them. CDR1 and CDR2 (germline): SEHNR, FQNEAQ (reference sequence). The CDR3 runs 16 residues. CDR3 bases: TGTGCCAGCAGCTTACAGTCGACGGTCTCTGGAAACACCATATATTTT. It encodes CASSLQSTVSGNTIYF.

CDR3 DNA: TGTGCCAGCAGACTTACCAGCTTGGGGGAAGCTTTCTTT. Protein product: CASRLTSLGEAFF. This chain connects TRBV27 to TRBJ1-1, with D hard to call. This CDR3 contains 13 residues. Trimming shortened V by 6 bases and J by 8 bases, and 16 bases separated the two germline ends. Germline loops: CDR1 MNHEY, CDR2 SMNVEV (reference sequence).

This chain uses TRBV10-1 with TRBJ2-3, with D possibly being TRBD2 (6 bases). With 2 bases removed from V and 1 base from J, the gap between germline ends came to 10 bases. CDR1 WNHNN and CDR2 SYGVQD come from the germline V gene (reference sequence). This CDR3 comprises 15 residues. CDR3 amino acids: CASSEPGDGTDTQYF. The CDR3 region has the DNA TGCGCCAGCAGTGAGCCGGGAGACGGCACAGATACGCAGTATTTT.

J is TRBJ2-7 and V is TRBV4-3; D is unresolved. The V gene's germline CDR1 is LGHNA and CDR2 YSLEER. Trimming removed 0 bases at V and 3 bases at J, with 6 bases between. CDR3 length: 13 amino acids. CDR3 DNA: TGCGCCAGCAGCCAAGATCATGGCTACGAGCAGTACTTC. Encoded protein: CASSQDHGYEQYF.

The chain joins TRBV6-6 to TRBJ1-2, with TRBD1 matching over 8 bases. CDR1 and CDR2 (germline): MNHNY, SVGAGI (reference sequence). The CDR3 has 15 residues. Trimming took 5 bases from V and 0 from J; bases not matched to a gene: 5. CDR3 sequence (DNA): TGTGCCAGCAGTCAAACAGGGGGGGCTAACTATGGCTACACCTTC. Translation gives CASSQTGGANYGYTF.

A single count supports this clone. The rearrangement uses TRBV6-6 and TRBJ2-2, with 7 bases aligning to TRBD2. The J segment lost 6 bases and the V segment lost 5 bases, leaving 6 bases of the junction unmatched. The germline V gene has CDR1 MNHNY and CDR2 SVGAGI (reference sequence). The CDR3 consists of 14 residues. The CDR3 protein is CASSPRGGAGELFF. CDR3 DNA: TGTGCCAGCAGTCCCCGTGGGGGGGCCGGGGAGCTGTTTTTT.

The chain carries TRBV11-3 and TRBJ2-2; D is possibly TRBD2 (5 bases). The CDR3 spans 13 residues. Trimming shortened V by 6 bases and J by 4 bases, and 9 bases separated the two germline ends. Germline V lookup: CDR1 SGHNT, CDR2 YENEEA. The CDR3 DNA is TGTGCCAGCAGGAGGGATCGCACCGGGGAGCTGTTTTTT. Protein: CASRRDRTGELFF.

The chain combines TRBV30 with TRBJ2-1; 7 bases match TRBD2. Germline-derived CDR1 and CDR2 are GTSNPN and SVGIG (reference sequence). Germline trimming cut 0 bases from V and 6 bases from J; bases unmatched to any gene: 2. The CDR3 spans 13 residues. CDR3 in amino acids: CAWSVASGNEQFF. The DNA of the CDR3 is TGTGCCTGGAGTGTAGCTAGCGGCAATGAGCAGTTCTTC. Filled out from reference TRBV30 and TRBJ2-1, the complete variable domain reads SQTIHQWPATLVQPVGSPLSLECTVEGTSNPNLYWYRQAAGRGLQLLFYSVGIGQISSEVPQNLSASRPQDRQFILSSKKLLLSDSGFYLCAWSVASGNEQFFGPGTRLTVL.

This clone was recorded a few times. V usage is TRBV11-1 and J usage is TRBJ2-2, with 9 positions matching TRBD1. This CDR3 region has 15 residues. V lost 8 bases, J lost 2 bases, and 6 bases stayed unmatched. Germline assignment: CDR1 SGHAT and CDR2 FQDESV (reference sequence). In DNA form, the CDR3 reads TGTGCCAGCGGCCGGACAGGGGTAAACACCGGGGAGCTGTTTTTT. This sequence encodes CASGRTGVNTGELFF. The variable domain in full, completed from reference TRBV11-1 and TRBJ2-2, reads EAEVAQSPRYKITEKSQAVAFWCDPISGHATLYWYRQILGQGPELLVQFQDESVVDDSQLPKDRFSAERLKGVDSTLKIQPAELGDSAMYLCASGRTGVNTGELFFGEGSRLTVL.

Here the CDR3 DNA reads TGCGCCAGCAGCCAGACCCCTCGGGGAGGGGTAGAGACCCAGTACTTC. This encodes CASSQTPRGGVETQYF. The chain has TRBV4-1 and TRBJ2-5; the match to TRBD2 covers 7 bases. V lost 3 bases and J lost 4; bases outside the gene matches: 11. This CDR3 spans 16 amino acids. Germline CDR1 reads MGHRA; CDR2 reads YSYEKL.

The V call is TRBV6-1, the J call TRBJ2-7; TRBD2 matches at 7 bases. The CDR3 is 14 amino acids. With V trimmed by 2 bases and J by 2 bases, 3 bases remained unmatched. Germline CDR1 is MNHNS and CDR2 is SASEGT. The CDR3 DNA is TGTGCCAGCAGTGAATGGGGAGGGACCTACGAGCAGTACTTC. Its translation is CASSEWGGTYEQYF.

This chain connects TRBV19 to TRBJ2-5; either TRBD1 or TRBD2 may supply D (6 bases each). Trimming left V 6 bases short and J 5 bases short, with 22 bases between. The length of the CDR3 is 16 residues. Germline CDR1 is LNHDA and CDR2 is SQIVND (reference sequence). CDR3 DNA sequence: TGTGCCAGTAGAGGTCGGGGGCACGGGTGGTTTGAGACCCAGTACTTC. Translating gives CASRGRGHGWFETQYF. The whole variable domain, remainder taken from reference TRBV19 and TRBJ2-5, is DGGITQSPKYLFRKEGQNVTLSCEQNLNHDAMYWYRQDPGQGLRLIYYSQIVNDFQKGDIAEGYSVSREKKESFPLTVTSAQKNPTAFYLCASRGRGHGWFETQYFGPGTRLLVL.

V is TRBV15 and J is TRBJ2-1; 8 bases map to TRBD2. Germline V gene lookup returns CDR1 LNHNV and CDR2 YYDKDF (reference sequence). The CDR3 extends over 15 amino acids. Trimming cost V 1 base and J 6 bases; bases outside gene matches: 5. This chain's CDR3 is CATSRAGGSINEQFF. CDR3 nucleotides: TGTGCCACCAGCAGAGCGGGGGGGTCCATCAATGAGCAGTTCTTC.

This clone showed up just once. The chain is built from TRBV27 and TRBJ2-2; 11 nucleotides match TRBD1. The germline CDR1 and CDR2 sequences are MNHEY and SMNVEV (reference sequence). The CDR3 contains 16 residues. Trimming at V came to 6 bases and at J to 4 bases, leaving 7 bases not matched to a gene. The CDR3 loop is CASRIRDRGSTGELFF. The CDR3 nucleotides are TGTGCCAGCAGGATTAGGGACAGGGGGAGCACCGGGGAGCTGTTTTTT.